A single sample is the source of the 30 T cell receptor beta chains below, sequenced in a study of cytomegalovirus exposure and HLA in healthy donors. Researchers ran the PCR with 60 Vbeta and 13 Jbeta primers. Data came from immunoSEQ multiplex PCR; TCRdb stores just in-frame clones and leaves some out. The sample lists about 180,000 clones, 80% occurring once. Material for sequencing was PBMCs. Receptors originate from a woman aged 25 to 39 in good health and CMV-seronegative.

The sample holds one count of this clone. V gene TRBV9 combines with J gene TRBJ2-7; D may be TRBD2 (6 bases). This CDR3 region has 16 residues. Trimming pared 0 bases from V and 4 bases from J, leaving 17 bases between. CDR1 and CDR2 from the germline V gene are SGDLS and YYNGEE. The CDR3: CASSVAGGEPPYEQYF. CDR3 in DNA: TGTGCCAGCAGCGTAGCTGGCGGGGAGCCGCCGTACGAGCAGTACTTC. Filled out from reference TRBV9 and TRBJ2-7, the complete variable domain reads DSGVTQTPKHLITATGQRVTLRCSPRSGDLSVYWYQQSLDQGLQFLIQYYNGEERAKGNILERFSAQQFPDLHSELNLSSLELGDSALYFCASSVAGGEPPYEQYFGPGTRLTVT.

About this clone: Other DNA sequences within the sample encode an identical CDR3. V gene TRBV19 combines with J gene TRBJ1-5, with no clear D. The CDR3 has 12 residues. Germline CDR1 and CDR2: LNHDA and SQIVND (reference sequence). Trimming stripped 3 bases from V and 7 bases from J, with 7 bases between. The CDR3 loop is CASSIRGQPQHF. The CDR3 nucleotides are TGTGCCAGTAGTATCAGAGGACAGCCCCAGCATTTT. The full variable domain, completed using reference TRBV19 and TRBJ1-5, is DGGITQSPKYLFRKEGQNVTLSCEQNLNHDAMYWYRQDPGQGLRLIYYSQIVNDFQKGDIAEGYSVSREKKESFPLTVTSAQKNPTAFYLCASSIRGQPQHFGDGTRLSIL.

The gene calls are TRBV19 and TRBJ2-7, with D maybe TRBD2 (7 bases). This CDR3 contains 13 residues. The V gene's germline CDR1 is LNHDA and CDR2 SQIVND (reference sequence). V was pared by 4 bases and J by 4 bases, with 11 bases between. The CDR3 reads CASSRGGEYEQYF. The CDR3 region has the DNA TGTGCCAGTAGTAGAGGGGGGGAGTACGAGCAGTACTTC. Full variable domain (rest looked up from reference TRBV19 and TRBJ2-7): DGGITQSPKYLFRKEGQNVTLSCEQNLNHDAMYWYRQDPGQGLRLIYYSQIVNDFQKGDIAEGYSVSREKKESFPLTVTSAQKNPTAFYLCASSRGGEYEQYFGPGTRLTVT.

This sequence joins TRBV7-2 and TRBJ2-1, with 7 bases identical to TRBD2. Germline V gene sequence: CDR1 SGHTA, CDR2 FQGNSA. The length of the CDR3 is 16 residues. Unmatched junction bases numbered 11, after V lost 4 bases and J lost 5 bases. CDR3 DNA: TGTGCCAGCAGCTCCTCTAGCGGCGGCGCCAACAATGAGCAGTTCTTC. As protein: CASSSSSGGANNEQFF.

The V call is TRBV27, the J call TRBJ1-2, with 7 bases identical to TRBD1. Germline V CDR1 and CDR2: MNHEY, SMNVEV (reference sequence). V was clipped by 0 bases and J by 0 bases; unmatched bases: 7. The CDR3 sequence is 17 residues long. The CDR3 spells CASSLSRDSEANYGYTF. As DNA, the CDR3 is TGTGCCAGCAGTTTATCCAGGGACAGCGAAGCTAACTATGGCTACACCTTC.

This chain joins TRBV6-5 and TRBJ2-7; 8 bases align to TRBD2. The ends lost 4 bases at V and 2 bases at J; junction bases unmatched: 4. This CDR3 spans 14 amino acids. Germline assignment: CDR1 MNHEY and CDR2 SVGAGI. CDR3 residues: CASSSPSGPYEQYF. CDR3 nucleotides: TGTGCCAGCAGTTCCCCTAGCGGGCCCTACGAGCAGTACTTC.

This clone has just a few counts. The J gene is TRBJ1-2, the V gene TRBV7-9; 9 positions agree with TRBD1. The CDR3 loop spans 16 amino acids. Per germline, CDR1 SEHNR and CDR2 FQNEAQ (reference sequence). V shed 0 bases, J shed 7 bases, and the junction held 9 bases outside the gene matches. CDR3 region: CASSLAEGQGGSGYTF. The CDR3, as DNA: TGTGCCAGCAGCTTAGCGGAGGGACAGGGTGGCAGTGGCTACACCTTC.

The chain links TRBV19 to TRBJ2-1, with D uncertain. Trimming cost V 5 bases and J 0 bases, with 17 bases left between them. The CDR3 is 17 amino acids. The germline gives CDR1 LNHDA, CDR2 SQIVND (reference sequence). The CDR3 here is CASSRLKTSPSYNEQFF. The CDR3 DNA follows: TGTGCCAGTAGTCGATTAAAGACATCACCCTCCTACAATGAGCAGTTCTTC.

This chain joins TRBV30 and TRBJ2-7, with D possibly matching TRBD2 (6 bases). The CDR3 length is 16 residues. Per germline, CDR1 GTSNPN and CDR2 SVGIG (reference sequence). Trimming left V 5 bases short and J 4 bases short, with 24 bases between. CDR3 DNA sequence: TGTGCCTGGGAACCGAAGGGCCCAGGTGGGACTTACGAGCAGTACTTC. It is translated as CAWEPKGPGGTYEQYF.

This CDR3 reads CASSRTGESYEQYF. DNA for the CDR3: TGCGCCAGCAGCCGGACAGGGGAGTCCTACGAGCAGTACTTC. V usage is TRBV5-1 and J usage is TRBJ2-7; TRBD1 matches at 9 bases. CDR3 length: 14 amino acids. The V and J ends lost 4 bases and 1 base, in that order; junction bases with no gene match: 3. CDR1 SGHRS and CDR2 YFSETQ come from the germline V gene.

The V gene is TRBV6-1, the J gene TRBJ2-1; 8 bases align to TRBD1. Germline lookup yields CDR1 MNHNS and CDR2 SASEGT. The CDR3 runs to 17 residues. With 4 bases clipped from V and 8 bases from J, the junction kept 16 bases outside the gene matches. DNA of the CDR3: TGTGCCAGCAGTGTTAATTCCAGGGGGCTCGTATTCGATGAGCAGTTCTTC. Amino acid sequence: CASSVNSRGLVFDEQFF.

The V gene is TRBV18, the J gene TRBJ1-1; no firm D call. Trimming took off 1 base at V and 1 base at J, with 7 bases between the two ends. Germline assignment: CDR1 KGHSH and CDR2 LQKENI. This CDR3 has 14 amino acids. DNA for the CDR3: TGTGCCAGCTCACCACAACAGAAGAACACTGAAGCTTTCTTT. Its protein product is CASSPQQKNTEAFF.

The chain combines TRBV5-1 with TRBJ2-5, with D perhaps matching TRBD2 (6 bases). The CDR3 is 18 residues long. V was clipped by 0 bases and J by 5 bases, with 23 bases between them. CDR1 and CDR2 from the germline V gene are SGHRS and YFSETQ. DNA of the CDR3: TGCGCCAGCAGCTTGGAAGCAGCCGGGACTCCGGTAGAGGAGACCCAGTACTTC. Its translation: CASSLEAAGTPVEETQYF.

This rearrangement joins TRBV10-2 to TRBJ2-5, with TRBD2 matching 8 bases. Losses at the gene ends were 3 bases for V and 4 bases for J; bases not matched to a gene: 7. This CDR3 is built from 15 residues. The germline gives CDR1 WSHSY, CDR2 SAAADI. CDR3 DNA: TGCGCCAGCAGTGACAGAGCGGGGGTGGGAGAGACCCAGTACTTC. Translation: CASSDRAGVGETQYF.

The CDR3 sequence is CASSPGQGHSFSYNEQFF. CDR3 bases: TGTGCCAGCAGCCCGGGACAGGGGCATTCTTTCTCCTACAATGAGCAGTTCTTC. The rearrangement uses TRBV14 and TRBJ2-1; 10 bases fit TRBD1. Germline trimming cut 4 bases from V and 0 bases from J; bases unmatched to any gene: 9. CDR3 length: 18 residues. Per germline, CDR1 SGHDN and CDR2 FVKESK. The full variable domain, its missing parts supplied by reference TRBV14 and TRBJ2-1, is EAGVTQFPSHSVIEKGQTVTLRCDPISGHDNLYWYRRVMGKEIKFLLHFVKESKQDESGMPNNRFLAERTGGTYSTLKVQPAELEDSGVYFCASSPGQGHSFSYNEQFFGPGTRLTVL.

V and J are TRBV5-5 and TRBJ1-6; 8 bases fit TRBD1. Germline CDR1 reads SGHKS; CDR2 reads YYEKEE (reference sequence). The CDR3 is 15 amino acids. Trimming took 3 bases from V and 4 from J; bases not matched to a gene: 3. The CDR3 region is CASSSRQGYNSPLHF. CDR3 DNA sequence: TGTGCCAGCAGCTCTCGACAGGGGTATAATTCACCCCTCCACTTT.

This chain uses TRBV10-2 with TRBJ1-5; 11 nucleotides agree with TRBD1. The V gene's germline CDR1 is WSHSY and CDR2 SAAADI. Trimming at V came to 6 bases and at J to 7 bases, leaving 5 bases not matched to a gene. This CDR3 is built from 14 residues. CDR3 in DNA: TGCGCCAGCAGCTCCGGGACAGGGGGACAGCCCCAGCATTTT. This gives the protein CASSSGTGGQPQHF.

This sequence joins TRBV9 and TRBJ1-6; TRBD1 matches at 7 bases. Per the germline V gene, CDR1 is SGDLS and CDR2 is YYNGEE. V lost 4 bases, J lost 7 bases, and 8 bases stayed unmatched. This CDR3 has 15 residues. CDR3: CASSPRQGTNSPLHF. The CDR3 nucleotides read TGTGCCAGCAGCCCCCGACAGGGAACCAATTCACCCCTCCACTTT.

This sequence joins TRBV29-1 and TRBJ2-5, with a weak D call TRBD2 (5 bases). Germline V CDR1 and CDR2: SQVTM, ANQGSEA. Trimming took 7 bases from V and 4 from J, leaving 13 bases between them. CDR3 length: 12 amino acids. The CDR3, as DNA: TGCAGCGCCCCGGTCGGGGTAGAGACCCAGTACTTC. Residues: CSAPVGVETQYF.

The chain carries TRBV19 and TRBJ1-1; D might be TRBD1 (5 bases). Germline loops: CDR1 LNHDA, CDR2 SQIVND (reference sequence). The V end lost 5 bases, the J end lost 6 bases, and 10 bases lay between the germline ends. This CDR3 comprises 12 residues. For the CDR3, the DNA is TGTGCCAGTAGTCAGGGTTCGTCTGAAGCTTTCTTT. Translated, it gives CASSQGSSEAFF.

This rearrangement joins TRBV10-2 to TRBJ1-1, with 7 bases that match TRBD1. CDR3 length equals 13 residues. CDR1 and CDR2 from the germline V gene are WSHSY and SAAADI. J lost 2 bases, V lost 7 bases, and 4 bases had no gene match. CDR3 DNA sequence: TGCGCCAGCACAGGGGGTATCAACACTGAAGCTTTCTTT. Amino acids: CASTGGINTEAFF.

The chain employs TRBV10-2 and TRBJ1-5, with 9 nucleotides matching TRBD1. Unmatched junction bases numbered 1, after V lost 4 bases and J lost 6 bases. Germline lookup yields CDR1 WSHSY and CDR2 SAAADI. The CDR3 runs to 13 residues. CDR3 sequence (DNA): TGCGCCAGCAGTGGACAGGGGGGTCAGCCCCAGCATTTT. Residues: CASSGQGGQPQHF.

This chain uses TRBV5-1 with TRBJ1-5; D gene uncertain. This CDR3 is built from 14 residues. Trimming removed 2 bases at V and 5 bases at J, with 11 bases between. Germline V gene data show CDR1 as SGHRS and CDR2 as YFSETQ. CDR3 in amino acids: CASSFDPADQPQHF. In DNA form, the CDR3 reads TGCGCCAGCAGCTTCGATCCCGCGGATCAGCCCCAGCATTTT.

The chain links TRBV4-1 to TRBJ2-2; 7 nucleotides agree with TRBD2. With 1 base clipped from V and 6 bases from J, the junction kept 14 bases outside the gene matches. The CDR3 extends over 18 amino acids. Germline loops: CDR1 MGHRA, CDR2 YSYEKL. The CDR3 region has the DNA TGCGCCAGCAGCCAAGTTTCAGCGGGGATACGAACCGCCGGGGAGCTGTTTTTT. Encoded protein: CASSQVSAGIRTAGELFF.

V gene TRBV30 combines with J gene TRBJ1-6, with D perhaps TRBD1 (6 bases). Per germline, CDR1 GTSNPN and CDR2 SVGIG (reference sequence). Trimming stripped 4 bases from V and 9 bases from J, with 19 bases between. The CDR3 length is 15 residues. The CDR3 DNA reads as TGTGCCTGGACCCCCCTGACAGGTTCTTCTTCACCCCTCCACTTT. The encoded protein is CAWTPLTGSSSPLHF.

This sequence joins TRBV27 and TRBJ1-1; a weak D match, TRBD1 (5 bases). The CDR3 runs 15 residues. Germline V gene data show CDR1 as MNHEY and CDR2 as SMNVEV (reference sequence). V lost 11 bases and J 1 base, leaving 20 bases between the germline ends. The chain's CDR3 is CAVLGLGQQNTEAFF. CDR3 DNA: TGTGCCGTGCTTGGGCTTGGACAACAGAACACTGAAGCTTTCTTT.

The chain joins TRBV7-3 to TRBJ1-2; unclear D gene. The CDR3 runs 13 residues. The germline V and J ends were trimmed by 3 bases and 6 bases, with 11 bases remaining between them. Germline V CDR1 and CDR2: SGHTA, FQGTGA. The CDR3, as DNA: TGTGCCAGCAGCTTTAACCGGTTTGATGGCTACACCTTC. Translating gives CASSFNRFDGYTF.

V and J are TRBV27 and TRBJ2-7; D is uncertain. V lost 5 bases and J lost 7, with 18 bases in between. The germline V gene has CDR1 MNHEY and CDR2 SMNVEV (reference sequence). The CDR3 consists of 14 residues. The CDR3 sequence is CASSPQVWALEQYF. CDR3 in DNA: TGTGCCAGCAGTCCACAAGTTTGGGCTTTGGAGCAGTACTTC.

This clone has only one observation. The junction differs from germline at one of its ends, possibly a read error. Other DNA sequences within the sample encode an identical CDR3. In DNA, the CDR3 is TGCGCCAGCAGCTCTCCACAGGGGAGAGCCACCGGGGAGCTGTTTTTT. Its translation: CASSSPQGRATGELFF. This sequence joins TRBV5-4 and TRBJ2-2, with TRBD1 matching over 7 bases. Germline CDR1 SGHNT, CDR2 YYREEE (reference sequence). The CDR3 is 16 residues long.

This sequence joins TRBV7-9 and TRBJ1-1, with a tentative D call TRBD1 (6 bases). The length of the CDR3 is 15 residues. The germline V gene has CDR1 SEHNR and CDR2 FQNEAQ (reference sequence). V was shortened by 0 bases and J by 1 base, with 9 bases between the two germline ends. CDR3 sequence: CASSLARTANTEAFF. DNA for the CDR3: TGTGCCAGCAGCTTAGCCCGGACAGCGAACACTGAAGCTTTCTTT.